This TCR beta chain appears in the sequencing data of a study of shared clonotypes between healthy human individuals. The donors were adults (healthy and HIV-negative) with no recent acute infections or vaccinations. CD45RA+ naive and CD45RA-negative memory subsets were separated from CD4+ cells. This CDR3 has 15 amino acids. The junction had 7 bases not matched to a gene; V was cut back by 6 bases and J by 2 bases. Germline CDR1 SGHTA, CDR2 FQGTGA. In the authors' workflow: Junction-only immunoSEQ data arrived without quality scores, meaning filtering differed. Produced via immunoSEQ multiplex PCR; TCRdb's table is partial and in-frame only. The DNA gave D and trimming, while V, J and clone size come from that table. The sample holds about 330,000 clones, over 65% seen once. This clone was observed many times.

The rearrangement joins TRBV7-3 to TRBJ2-5; 9 bases fit TRBD2. Sequenced: memory CD4+ T cells sorted from blood. As to subset: CD45RA-negative fraction. This TCR was recovered from a young man in good health. In nucleotides, the CDR3 is TGTGCCAGCAGTCCGGGGACTAGCAGACAAGAGACCCAGTACTTC. As protein: CASSPGTSRQETQYF. Together with reference TRBV7-3 and TRBJ2-5, the CDR3 gives the full variable domain: GAGVSQTPSNKVTEKGKYVELRCDPISGHTALYWYRQSLGQGPEFLIYFQGTGAADDSGLPNDRFFAVRPEGSVSTLKIQRTERGDSAVYLCASSPGTSRQETQYFGPGTRLLVL.